This T cell receptor beta chain originates from a study of CD4 T cells in relation to SARS-CoV-2 and coronaviruses. Libraries were prepared by immunoSEQ multiplex PCR; TCRdb keeps only in-frame clonotypes and omits some of them. The repertoire consists of around 20,000 clones, with roughly 78% occurring once and the leading ten covering about 18%. Unexposed donor CD4+ T cells date from 2011-2018, before the COVID-19 pandemic. Isolation of CD4+ T cells took place after nine to ten days in culture. The CDR3 length is 15 residues. The V gene's germline CDR1 is MNHEY and CDR2 SVGAGI. Deletions cut 7 bases from V and 0 bases from J, with 13 bases between. As for this clone: The antigen is unknown.

Sequenced material: CD4+ T cells from PBMCs, cultured in vitro. The origin of this receptor is a human donor in good health. The chain links TRBV6-5 to TRBJ2-1; D is perhaps TRBD2 (6 bases). As DNA, the CDR3 is TGTGCCAGCATGGGAGGAACTAGCTCCTACAATGAGCAGTTCTTC. This sequence encodes CASMGGTSSYNEQFF.